This note documents a single T cell receptor beta chain sequence. Its antigen is unidentified. These data belong to a study of blood T cells in healthy people across ages. The study, taken as a whole, reports: When set beside aged donors, long-lived donors presented more naive CD4+ cells and higher diversity.

Together with a sample-barcoded 5' primer, a J-beta primer mix was included in a second PCR lasting about 7 to 11 cycles. TCRdb independently ran MiXCR on the 5' RACE reads; one entry per CDR3 protein. The sample yields hundreds of thousands of distinct CDR3 sequences, more than 45% seen once. This CDR3 comprises 13 residues. Per germline, CDR1 DFQATT and CDR2 SNEGSKA (reference sequence). Trimming left V 6 bases short and J 3 bases short, with 13 bases between. The material sequenced was blood. The TCR comes from a man aged 30 to 39 in good health. V usage is TRBV20-1 and J usage is TRBJ2-3, with D uncertain. CDR3 sequence (DNA): TGCAGTGCCCCACCCGGGTCAACAGATACGCAGTATTTT. It is translated as CSAPPGSTDTQYF.